These T cell receptor beta chains were read from a single sample in a study of blood T cells in healthy people across ages. One entry per CDR3 protein results from TCRdb running MiXCR on the 5' RACE reads. The sample records some 790,000 distinct CDR3 sequences, 25% to 35% being singletons. Sequenced: blood. The receptor source for this set is a woman of 80 years or more in good health. Both conserved end residues are part of each CDR3. Each record gives: CDR3 length, J gene, clone size, V gene, D gene, CDR3 protein, CDR3 DNA. A D gene is named only where the DNA matches it firmly. Size values are once, few and many counts, or a class for expanded clones, and some rows have none.

cdr3_length: 14; j_call: TRBJ2-7; clone_size: -; v_call: TRBV21-1; d_call: -; cdr3_aa: CANSGGRDFCEQYF; cdr3_nt: TGTGCCAACAGCGGAGGGAGGGACTTCTGCGAGCAGTACTTC
cdr3_length: 20; j_call: TRBJ2-6; clone_size: -; v_call: TRBV6-5; d_call: TRBD1; cdr3_aa: CASSYSGGQGARSGANVLTF; cdr3_nt: TGTGCCAGCAGTTACTCGGGGGGACAGGGGGCGCGTAGTGGGGCCAACGTCCTGACTTTC
cdr3_length: 15; j_call: TRBJ2-3; clone_size: -; v_call: TRBV7-9; d_call: -; cdr3_aa: CASSLSGPRGDTQYF; cdr3_nt: TGTGCCAGCAGCCTCTCGGGACCACGGGGGGATACGCAGTATTTT
cdr3_length: 14; j_call: TRBJ2-7; clone_size: -; v_call: TRBV25-1; d_call: -; cdr3_aa: CASSESGTLYEQYF; cdr3_nt: TGTGCCAGCAGTGAAAGCGGGACACTTTACGAGCAGTACTTC
cdr3_length: 14; j_call: TRBJ2-1; clone_size: many; v_call: TRBV20-1; d_call: TRBD2; cdr3_aa: CSARASGGAFEQFF; cdr3_nt: TGCAGTGCTAGAGCTAGCGGGGGGGCCTTTGAGCAGTTCTTC
cdr3_length: 16; j_call: TRBJ2-7; clone_size: many; v_call: TRBV10-3; d_call: TRBD1; cdr3_aa: CAISDTGTGFSYEQYF; cdr3_nt: TGTGCCATCAGTGATACCGGGACAGGTTTCTCCTACGAGCAGTACTTC
cdr3_length: 13; j_call: TRBJ1-1; clone_size: few; v_call: TRBV4-3; d_call: TRBD1; cdr3_aa: CASSHPGQGAAFF; cdr3_nt: TGCGCCAGCAGCCACCCGGGACAGGGGGCCGCTTTCTTT
cdr3_length: 15; j_call: TRBJ1-4; clone_size: -; v_call: TRBV7-2; d_call: TRBD1; cdr3_aa: CASSLARAGGAKLFF; cdr3_nt: TGTGCCAGCAGCTTAGCGCGGGCAGGGGGGGCGAAACTGTTTTTT
cdr3_length: 13; j_call: TRBJ2-7; clone_size: many; v_call: TRBV10-3; d_call: -; cdr3_aa: CAIRDTGLGEQYF; cdr3_nt: TGTGCCATCAGGGACACGGGGTTGGGCGAGCAGTACTTC
cdr3_length: 15; j_call: TRBJ2-1; clone_size: many; v_call: TRBV5-1; d_call: TRBD2; cdr3_aa: CASSLGTSGVRRQFF; cdr3_nt: TGCGCCAGCAGCTTGGGGACTAGCGGGGTAAGGAGGCAGTTCTTC
cdr3_length: 17; j_call: TRBJ2-2; clone_size: -; v_call: TRBV11-3; d_call: -; cdr3_aa: CASSFGGGQFGIGELFF; cdr3_nt: TGTGCCAGCAGCTTTGGAGGGGGACAGTTTGGTATCGGGGAGCTGTTTTTT
cdr3_length: 17; j_call: TRBJ1-1; clone_size: few; v_call: TRBV20-1; d_call: -; cdr3_aa: CSASDAGKGSRSTEAFF; cdr3_nt: TGCAGTGCTAGTGACGCGGGCAAGGGATCCCGGTCCACTGAAGCTTTCTTT
cdr3_length: 13; j_call: TRBJ1-5; clone_size: few; v_call: TRBV27; d_call: -; cdr3_aa: CASSFRGTQPQHF; cdr3_nt: TGTGCCAGCAGTTTCCGGGGGACTCAGCCCCAGCATTTT
cdr3_length: 16; j_call: TRBJ1-4; clone_size: -; v_call: TRBV28; d_call: -; cdr3_aa: CASSLRTVVQNEKLFF; cdr3_nt: TGTGCCAGCAGCCTCAGGACAGTGGTCCAAAATGAAAAACTGTTTTTT
cdr3_length: 12; j_call: TRBJ2-1; clone_size: few; v_call: TRBV3-1; d_call: -; cdr3_aa: CASSQVANEQFF; cdr3_nt: TGTGCCAGCAGCCAAGTTGCCAATGAGCAGTTCTTC
cdr3_length: 15; j_call: TRBJ1-5; clone_size: -; v_call: TRBV28; d_call: -; cdr3_aa: CASSFPGGDNQPQHF; cdr3_nt: TGTGCCAGCAGCTTTCCCGGGGGAGACAATCAGCCCCAGCATTTT
cdr3_length: 13; j_call: TRBJ1-2; clone_size: many; v_call: TRBV7-9; d_call: -; cdr3_aa: CASSPLWGYGYTF; cdr3_nt: TGTGCCAGCAGCCCTCTCTGGGGCTATGGCTACACCTTC
cdr3_length: 13; j_call: TRBJ2-5; clone_size: -; v_call: TRBV28; d_call: -; cdr3_aa: CASSRTPGTPQYF; cdr3_nt: TGTGCCAGCAGCAGAACCCCCGGGACCCCCCAGTACTTC
cdr3_length: 14; j_call: TRBJ1-2; clone_size: -; v_call: TRBV7-2; d_call: TRBD1; cdr3_aa: CASSLDRGRPGYTF; cdr3_nt: TGTGCCAGCAGCTTAGACAGGGGGCGGCCCGGCTACACCTTC
cdr3_length: 15; j_call: TRBJ1-1; clone_size: once; v_call: TRBV7-9; d_call: -; cdr3_aa: CAGSFRDQGGTEAFF; cdr3_nt: TGTGCCGGCAGCTTCCGGGACCAAGGAGGGACTGAAGCTTTCTTT
cdr3_length: 15; j_call: TRBJ2-5; clone_size: many; v_call: TRBV5-1; d_call: -; cdr3_aa: CASSLETTGMETQYF; cdr3_nt: TGCGCCAGCAGCTTGGAGACCACAGGGATGGAGACCCAGTACTTC
cdr3_length: 12; j_call: TRBJ2-1; clone_size: many; v_call: TRBV7-2; d_call: -; cdr3_aa: CASSLEVGCEFF; cdr3_nt: TGTGCCAGCAGCTTAGAGGTTGGTTGCGAGTTCTTC
cdr3_length: 15; j_call: TRBJ1-4; clone_size: few; v_call: TRBV20-1; d_call: -; cdr3_aa: CSARPTGGPREKLFF; cdr3_nt: TGCAGTGCTAGACCCACTGGGGGACCACGGGAAAAACTGTTTTTT
cdr3_length: 13; j_call: TRBJ2-7; clone_size: -; v_call: TRBV12-3/TRBV12-4; d_call: -; cdr3_aa: CASNGLLGPEQYF; cdr3_nt: TGTGCCAGCAATGGACTCCTGGGGCCCGAGCAGTACTTC
cdr3_length: 16; j_call: TRBJ2-3; clone_size: -; v_call: TRBV6-2/TRBV6-3; d_call: -; cdr3_aa: CASSASQLTGTDTQYF; cdr3_nt: TGTGCCAGCAGCGCTAGTCAGCTTACTGGCACAGATACGCAGTATTTT
cdr3_length: 15; j_call: TRBJ2-5; clone_size: many; v_call: TRBV15; d_call: -; cdr3_aa: CATSRGPGGQETQYF; cdr3_nt: TGTGCCACCAGCAGAGGGCCCGGGGGACAAGAGACCCAGTACTTC
cdr3_length: 14; j_call: TRBJ2-1; clone_size: -; v_call: TRBV9; d_call: -; cdr3_aa: CASSAASSYNEQFF; cdr3_nt: TGTGCCAGCAGCGCAGCTAGCTCCTACAATGAGCAGTTCTTC
cdr3_length: 14; j_call: TRBJ2-1; clone_size: -; v_call: TRBV7-3; d_call: -; cdr3_aa: CASRHRPFDNEQFF; cdr3_nt: TGTGCCAGTAGGCACAGGCCCTTTGACAATGAGCAGTTCTTC
cdr3_length: 14; j_call: TRBJ1-5; clone_size: -; v_call: TRBV19; d_call: -; cdr3_aa: CAAHRGRGPGPQHF; cdr3_nt: TGTGCCGCCCATCGGGGCAGGGGCCCAGGGCCCCAGCATTTT
cdr3_length: 14; j_call: TRBJ2-3; clone_size: many; v_call: TRBV10-3; d_call: -; cdr3_aa: CASGSEADTDTQYF; cdr3_nt: TGTGCCTCGGGGAGCGAGGCGGACACAGATACGCAGTATTTT
cdr3_length: 14; j_call: TRBJ2-5; clone_size: -; v_call: TRBV6-5; d_call: TRBD1; cdr3_aa: CASSSGGVGQTQYF; cdr3_nt: TGTGCCAGCAGTTCAGGGGGCGTCGGCCAGACCCAGTACTTC
cdr3_length: 12; j_call: TRBJ2-5; clone_size: many; v_call: TRBV6-2/TRBV6-3; d_call: TRBD1; cdr3_aa: CASGTAFETQYF; cdr3_nt: TGTGCCAGCGGGACAGCCTTTGAGACCCAGTACTTC
cdr3_length: 16; j_call: TRBJ2-5; clone_size: many; v_call: TRBV3-1; d_call: -; cdr3_aa: CASSQGGTWAQETQYF; cdr3_nt: TGTGCCAGCAGCCAAGGAGGTACCTGGGCTCAAGAGACCCAGTACTTC
cdr3_length: 13; j_call: TRBJ2-1; clone_size: many; v_call: TRBV27; d_call: -; cdr3_aa: CASSHTGRSEQFF; cdr3_nt: TGTGCCAGCAGTCACACAGGGAGGAGTGAGCAGTTCTTC
cdr3_length: 16; j_call: TRBJ2-1; clone_size: many; v_call: TRBV7-2; d_call: TRBD2; cdr3_aa: CASSRNPSGRLNEQFF; cdr3_nt: TGTGCCAGCAGCCGCAACCCTAGCGGGCGCCTCAATGAGCAGTTCTTC
cdr3_length: 12; j_call: TRBJ1-5; clone_size: few; v_call: TRBV2; d_call: -; cdr3_aa: CASSDEVQPQHF; cdr3_nt: TGTGCCAGCAGTGATGAGGTTCAGCCCCAGCATTTT
cdr3_length: 12; j_call: TRBJ1-6; clone_size: many; v_call: TRBV7-2; d_call: -; cdr3_aa: CASSLTDRLLHF; cdr3_nt: TGTGCCAGCAGCTTAACGGACCGCCTACTCCACTTT
cdr3_length: 15; j_call: TRBJ1-2; clone_size: many; v_call: TRBV27; d_call: -; cdr3_aa: CASSLLGGNPYGYTF; cdr3_nt: TGTGCCAGCAGTTTATTAGGAGGGAATCCCTATGGCTACACCTTC
cdr3_length: 13; j_call: TRBJ2-1; clone_size: -; v_call: TRBV6-2/TRBV6-3; d_call: -; cdr3_aa: CASRGQTGNEQFF; cdr3_nt: TGTGCCAGCAGGGGACAAACGGGCAATGAGCAGTTCTTC
cdr3_length: 14; j_call: TRBJ2-5; clone_size: -; v_call: TRBV11-2; d_call: -; cdr3_aa: CASSKARGRETQYF; cdr3_nt: TGTGCCAGCAGCAAAGCGCGAGGGAGAGAGACCCAGTACTTC
cdr3_length: 12; j_call: TRBJ2-7; clone_size: few; v_call: TRBV6-2/TRBV6-3; d_call: TRBD1; cdr3_aa: CASIKGTEEQYF; cdr3_nt: TGTGCCAGCATAAAGGGGACAGAAGAGCAGTACTTC
cdr3_length: 17; j_call: TRBJ1-4; clone_size: once; v_call: TRBV21-1; d_call: -; cdr3_aa: CAGSEGRPIERNEKLFF; cdr3_nt: TGTGCCGGCAGCGAGGGAAGACCCATAGAGAGGAATGAAAAACTGTTTTTT
cdr3_length: 14; j_call: TRBJ2-3; clone_size: -; v_call: TRBV20-1; d_call: TRBD1; cdr3_aa: CSARDRGFTDTQYF; cdr3_nt: TGCAGTGCTAGGGACAGGGGGTTCACAGACACGCAGTATTTT
cdr3_length: 13; j_call: TRBJ2-5; clone_size: many; v_call: TRBV5-6; d_call: -; cdr3_aa: CASSLARRIGQYF; cdr3_nt: TGTGCCAGCAGCTTGGCCCGGCGGATAGGCCAGTACTTC
cdr3_length: 16; j_call: TRBJ1-1; clone_size: few; v_call: TRBV27; d_call: -; cdr3_aa: CASKQKGTLPLTEAFF; cdr3_nt: TGTGCCAGCAAACAAAAGGGGACCCTTCCACTCACTGAAGCTTTCTTT
cdr3_length: 15; j_call: TRBJ1-5; clone_size: few; v_call: TRBV12-3/TRBV12-4; d_call: -; cdr3_aa: CASSLPPLHSQPQHF; cdr3_nt: TGTGCCAGCAGTCTTCCCCCCCTCCATAGTCAGCCCCAGCATTTT
cdr3_length: 15; j_call: TRBJ1-5; clone_size: -; v_call: TRBV24-1; d_call: -; cdr3_aa: CATSAGQMGNQPQHF; cdr3_nt: TGTGCCACCAGTGCCGGACAGATGGGAAATCAGCCCCAGCATTTT
cdr3_length: 12; j_call: TRBJ2-1; clone_size: many; v_call: TRBV5-5; d_call: -; cdr3_aa: CASRSGRDEQFF; cdr3_nt: TGTGCCAGCAGATCGGGGCGGGATGAGCAGTTCTTC
cdr3_length: 14; j_call: TRBJ1-2; clone_size: few; v_call: TRBV28; d_call: -; cdr3_aa: CASSYRGLGPGYTF; cdr3_nt: TGTGCCAGCAGTTATCGGGGATTGGGACCAGGCTACACCTTC
cdr3_length: 15; j_call: TRBJ2-5; clone_size: -; v_call: TRBV7-2; d_call: -; cdr3_aa: CAGSLGGRGQETQYF; cdr3_nt: TGCGCCGGCAGCTTAGGCGGACGCGGCCAAGAGACCCAGTACTTC
cdr3_length: 15; j_call: TRBJ2-3; clone_size: few; v_call: TRBV30; d_call: -; cdr3_aa: CAWSVQGTVTDTQYF; cdr3_nt: TGTGCCTGGAGTGTTCAGGGTACGGTCACAGATACGCAGTATTTT
cdr3_length: 16; j_call: TRBJ2-1; clone_size: -; v_call: TRBV12-3/TRBV12-4; d_call: -; cdr3_aa: CASSSPGRRSYNEQFF; cdr3_nt: TGTGCCAGCAGTTCTCCGGGACGAAGATCCTACAATGAGCAGTTCTTC
cdr3_length: 13; j_call: TRBJ2-7; clone_size: -; v_call: TRBV15; d_call: TRBD1; cdr3_aa: CVTGTGASHEQYF; cdr3_nt: TGTGTCACCGGGACAGGGGCGTCCCACGAGCAGTACTTC